This T cell receptor (beta chain) originates from a study of OX40 agonist ivuxolimab in advanced cancers. Overall study context: Head and neck, renal cell, melanoma or hepatocellular carcinoma were the cancers that dose-escalation patients had. Of mixed ages from about 20 to 85 and averaging roughly 64 years, the group was just under 85% male. Study results and caveats: CD8+ T cells were the subset that, on average, had more expanded clones than CD4+.

Clones were read by immunoSEQ multiplex PCR, and TCRdb kept only the in-frame ones, dropping some. The sample carries more than 80,000 clones, roughly nine tenths recorded once. A note on this clone: Its target is unknown.

Trimming took off 6 bases at V and 4 bases at J, with 7 bases between the two ends. This CDR3 is 11 amino acids long. Germline CDR1 is MNHEY and CDR2 is SVGAGI. The sequencing used CD4+ or CD8+ T cells sorted from blood, collected in a trial of the OX40 agonist ivuxolimab. V usage is TRBV6-5 and J usage is TRBJ2-7; D gene uncertain. The source of this sequence is an adult with an advanced solid tumor such as melanoma, head and neck, liver or kidney cancer. CDR3 sequence (DNA): TGTGCCAGCAGGACAAATTACGAGCAGTACTTC. Amino acid sequence: CASRTNYEQYF.